This TCR beta chain was recorded in a study of T cells in Graves' hyperthyroidism and ophthalmopathy. General observations from the study: Most clonotypes expanded in thyroid above 0.001 were likewise present in blood. The model made its ophthalmopathy prediction, and onset followed a median 6.5 months later.

About this clonotype itself: What it binds is not known.

Researchers amplified the TCR beta CDR3 regions from RNA transcripts. RT-PCR in the first round (using the HTBI primer set) targeted the TCR CDR3. MiXCR, run by TCRdb on the multiplex PCR reads, gives a single entry per CDR3 protein. The table records around 540,000 distinct CDR3 sequences, under 60% of them present only once. The germline gives CDR1 SGDLS, CDR2 YYNGEE. The CDR3 spans 15 residues. The ends lost 4 bases at V and 9 bases at J; junction bases unmatched: 9. Exclusions: uncontrolled infection, other autoimmune disease, pregnancy, lactation. The TCR was taken from a woman between 18 and 29 years old with Graves' hyperthyroidism. This chain links TRBV9 with TRBJ1-6, with 8 nucleotides matching TRBD1. The sample comprised peripheral blood or thyroid tissue (not recorded which). This CDR3 reads CASSPQDRAGSPLHF. The CDR3 DNA follows: TGTGCCAGCAGCCCGCAGGACAGGGCAGGTTCACCCCTCCACTTT.